This T cell receptor (beta chain) was identified in a study of cytotoxic CD8 clonotypes in ibrutinib-treated CLL (dated by TCRdb to the early 2020s). At the level of the whole study: The cohort had 11 relapsed/refractory and about 15 treatment-naive patients; about 17 were IGHV unmutated. Of the 86 people in the trial, about two dozen had longitudinal samples available. Response samples were obtained after a median of approximately eleven months of treatment, with a range of roughly 6 to 40 months. Cryopreserved peripheral blood mononuclear cells were obtained prior to treatment, at the time of response, and at either disease progression or sustained remission. On average, each sample had about 260,000 productive templates and roughly 95,000 productive rearrangements. Patients were still on ibrutinib when every remission and progressive disease sample was collected. Partial responses were observed in around 25 patients and complete responses in 2; after a median follow-up of roughly 62 months, remission was maintained in 15 or so patients and progression was observed in around twelve. Summary of the overall study and its limitations: Baseline clonality exceeded that of age-matched healthy donors and correlated strongly with circulating CD8+ T-cell counts. Sustained-remission and progressing patients did not have matched sampling times, and lymph node repertoires were not examined. Public clonotypes were found to be uncommon and were observed to contract or remain stable during treatment; the increase in clonality was shown to reflect expansion of private clonotypes at ibrutinib response. Clonality rose at ibrutinib response, remained stable during sustained remission, and dropped back toward baseline at progression.

Concerning this clone itself: The target of this receptor is not known. The sample holds no much larger clone one base away, and base qualities are not on file.

The sample's time point label, decoded: 12 months on ibrutinib. For TCR beta library preparation, 1.5 to 2 micrograms of genomic DNA were isolated from cryopreserved PBMCs. High-throughput TCR beta sequencing was performed on longitudinal blood samples from CLL patients receiving ibrutinib monotherapy. The patients took part in an open-label, single-center phase 2 trial of ibrutinib monotherapy. Each clonotype received, on average, about 10x coverage in deep resolution sequencing performed on a MiSeq, where the target depth lay between 1 in 1 million and 1 in 200,000 T cells. TCR beta libraries were generated with the immunoSEQ hsTCRB Kit. In the original analysis: The data were analyzed with ImmunoSEQ Analyzer and ImmunoSEQ Data Assistant, and V, D and J gene assignments followed IMGT definitions. Clonality, with values ranging from 0 to 1, was calculated as one minus the normalized Shannon entropy of productive rearrangement frequencies. Only overrepresented clonotypes making up at least 0.05% of each patient's repertoire were included in the public clonotype analysis. Roughly 12 age-matched healthy donor repertoires from immuneACCESS were used as controls for clonality. Sourced from immuneACCESS, this table was stored by TCRdb with only in-frame sequences that have V and J called. A share of the clones is absent; for the studies checked, an unresolved V gene accounts for under half, and the remainder has no known explanation. The V and J calls and clone size are taken from that table; D and trimming were inferred from the DNA. The sample yields about 68,000 clones; approximately 70% were counted once. The ten largest clones capture approximately 6.2% of the sample.

Via the germline V gene, CDR1 is KGHSH and CDR2 LQKENI. The cysteine opens and the phenylalanine closes a CDR3 of 13 amino acids. The read is trimmed to its CDR3 DNA, 39 bases read in frame from base 1. V was cut back by 6 bases and J by 3 bases, leaving a gap of 12 bases between them. The sequencing here drew on PBMCs, taken after 12 months of ibrutinib treatment. This chain joins TRBV18 to TRBJ2-7; TRBD2 might be the D gene, on 5 matching bases. This receptor was obtained from a human donor with chronic lymphocytic leukemia. The CDR3 protein sequence reads: CASSNRDFYEQYF. The sequenced DNA: TGTGCCAGCTCCAACCGGGATTTCTACGAGCAGTACTTC. This CDR3, with the reference TRBV18 and TRBJ2-7 proteins standing in past its ends, gives the full variable domain NAGVMQNPRHLVRRRGQEARLRCSPMKGHSHVYWYRQLPEEGLKFMVYLQKENIIDESGMPKERFSAEFPKEGPSILRIQQVVRGDSAAYFCASSNRDFYEQYFGPGTRLTVT.